This T cell receptor (beta chain) was sequenced during a study of cytomegalovirus exposure and HLA in healthy donors. A note on this clone: What it binds is not known.

In germline, CDR1 is SGHNT, CDR2 YYREEE (reference sequence). Between the trimmed V and J ends, which lost 2 bases and 5 bases, there was a span of 11 bases. The CDR3 is 13 residues long. Study-wide results and caveats: Earlier analysis found most TCR beta V segments productive about 90% or about 30% of the time. Reports described diagnosis of cytomegalovirus status by the classifier as highly specific and sensitive. TCR beta sequences reportedly predicted most subjects' HLA-A and HLA-B alleles accurately. Some 17,000 TCR beta sequences were associated with HLA alleles at 0.05 false discovery rate in a later analysis.

A multiplex PCR was run with 60 Vbeta primers and 13 Jbeta primers. The repertoire was sequenced with immunoSEQ multiplex PCR; TCRdb's copy has only in-frame clones and lacks some. The sample lists approximately 120,000 clones, about 80% seen once, with 7.5% to 9.5% in the top ten. This sequence was found in a woman between 50 and 59 years old in good health and CMV-seropositive. Material for sequencing was PBMCs. This chain uses TRBV5-4 with TRBJ2-7; D is unclear. For the CDR3, the DNA is TGTGCCAGCAGCTTCGTATTAGCCGACGAGCAGTACTTC. It translates to CASSFVLADEQYF.